This TCR beta chain emerged from a study of blood T cell repertoires in COVID-19. Looking at the study overall: The origin of the acute and convalescent COVID-19 samples was the United States, Italy and Spain. T cells, B-cell-depleted T cells, or PBMCs supplied cDNA or gDNA.

CDR1 MGHRA and CDR2 YSYEKL come from the germline V gene. V was clipped by 4 bases and J by 1 base, with 8 bases between them. The CDR3 runs 14 residues. Profiling relied on immunoSEQ multiplex PCR, and the TCRdb table lists in-frame clones only, not all of them. This table has about 260,000 clones, about 86% appearing once. The sample taken for sequencing was peripheral blood. The rearrangement links TRBV4-1 to TRBJ1-5; D ambiguous. This clonotype originated in a young man with active or convalescent COVID-19. The DNA for the CDR3 is TGCGCCAGCAGCCCGGCGGGGAGCAATCAGCCCCAGCATTTT. It codes for CASSPAGSNQPQHF.